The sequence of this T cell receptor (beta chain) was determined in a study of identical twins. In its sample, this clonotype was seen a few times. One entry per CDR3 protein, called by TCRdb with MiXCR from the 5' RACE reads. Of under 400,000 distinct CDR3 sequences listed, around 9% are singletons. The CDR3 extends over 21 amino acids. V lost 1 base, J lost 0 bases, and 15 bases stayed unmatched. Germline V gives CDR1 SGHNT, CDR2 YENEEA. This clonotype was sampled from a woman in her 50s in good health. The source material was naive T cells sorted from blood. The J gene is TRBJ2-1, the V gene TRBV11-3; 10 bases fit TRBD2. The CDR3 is CASSLVLAGLAASSSYNEQFF. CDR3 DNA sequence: TGTGCCAGCAGCTTAGTTCTGGCAGGACTAGCGGCCAGCAGCTCCTACAATGAGCAGTTCTTC.